The clone carrying this T cell receptor beta chain was seen a handful of times. Its target is not known. This sample is drawn from a study of T-cell memory formation after mild COVID-19. About the study: TCR clusters mostly belonged to single donors. Findings of the study overall: Several responding clones turned up in pre-infection memory, indicating that cross-reactive memory may have taken part. Among contracting clones, CD4+ were mainly CM/EM and CD8+ enriched in EMRA. A second wave expanding day 15 to 37 was CD4+-biased; contracting clones were balanced.

MiXCR, run by TCRdb on the 5' RACE reads, gives a single entry per CDR3 protein. The table shows 530,000 or so distinct CDR3 sequences, with roughly 17% occurring only once. Trimming took off 7 bases at V and 0 bases at J, with 13 bases between the two ends. There are 15 residues in the CDR3. Germline CDR1 reads MNHNY; CDR2 reads SVGAGI (reference sequence). The clonotype was recovered from an adult woman who had mild COVID-19 (a few samples of this study predate the infection). Cell type and time point are not known. The genes are TRBV6-6 and TRBJ1-3; D gene uncertain. The material sequenced was PBMCs or a T cell subset sorted from them (not recorded which). The CDR3 loop is CASTDAGRSGNTIYF. The CDR3 DNA follows: TGTGCCAGCACCGACGCCGGGCGCTCTGGAAACACCATATATTTT.